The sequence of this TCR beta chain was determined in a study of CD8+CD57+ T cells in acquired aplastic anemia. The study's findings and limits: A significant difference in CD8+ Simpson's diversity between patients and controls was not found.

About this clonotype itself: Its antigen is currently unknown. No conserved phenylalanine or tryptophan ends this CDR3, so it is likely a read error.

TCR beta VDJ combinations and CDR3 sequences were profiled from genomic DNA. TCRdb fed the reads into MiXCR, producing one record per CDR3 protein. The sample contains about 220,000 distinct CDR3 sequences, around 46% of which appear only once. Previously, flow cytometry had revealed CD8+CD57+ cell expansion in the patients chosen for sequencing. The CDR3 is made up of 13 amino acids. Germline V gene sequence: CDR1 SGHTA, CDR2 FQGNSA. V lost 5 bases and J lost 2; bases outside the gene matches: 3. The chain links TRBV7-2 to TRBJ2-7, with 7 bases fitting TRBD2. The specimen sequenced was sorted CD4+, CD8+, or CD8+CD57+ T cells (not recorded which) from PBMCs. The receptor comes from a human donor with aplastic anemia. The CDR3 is CASSVGTTYEQYS. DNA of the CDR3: TGTGCCAGCAGCGTAGGGACTACCTACGAGCAGTACTCC.